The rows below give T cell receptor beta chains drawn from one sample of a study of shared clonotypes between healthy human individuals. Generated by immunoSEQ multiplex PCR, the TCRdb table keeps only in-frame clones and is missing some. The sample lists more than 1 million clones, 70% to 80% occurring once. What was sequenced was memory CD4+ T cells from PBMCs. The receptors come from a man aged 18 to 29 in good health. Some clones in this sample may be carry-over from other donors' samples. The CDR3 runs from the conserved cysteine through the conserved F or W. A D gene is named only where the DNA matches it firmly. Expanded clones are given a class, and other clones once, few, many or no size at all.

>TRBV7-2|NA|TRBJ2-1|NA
CASSFGPSNEQFF
TGTGCCAGCAGCTTTGGCCCCTCCAATGAGCAGTTCTTC
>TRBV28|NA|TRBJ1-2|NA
CASRPGTVYGYTF
TGTGCCAGCAGACCCGGGACGGTCTATGGCTACACCTTC
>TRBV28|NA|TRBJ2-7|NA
CASSLGGGYEQYF
TGTGCCAGCAGTTTGGGTGGTGGCTACGAGCAGTACTTC
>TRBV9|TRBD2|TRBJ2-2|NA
CASSALAGPGELFF
TGTGCCAGCAGCGCCCTAGCGGGACCCGGGGAGCTGTTTTTT
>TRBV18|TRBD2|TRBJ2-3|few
CASSPPSQREVDTQYF
TGTGCCAGCTCACCACCGTCTCAGCGGGAGGTAGATACGCAGTATTTT
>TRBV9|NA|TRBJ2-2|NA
CASSVGGAPGELFF
TGTGCCAGCAGCGTAGGTGGTGCCCCCGGGGAGCTGTTTTTT
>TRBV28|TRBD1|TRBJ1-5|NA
CASSSPGRGVQPQHF
TGTGCCAGCAGTTCCCCGGGCAGGGGGGTACAGCCCCAGCATTTT
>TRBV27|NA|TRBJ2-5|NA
CASSFGGSGETQYF
TGTGCCAGCAGTTTTGGAGGGAGCGGAGAGACCCAGTACTTC
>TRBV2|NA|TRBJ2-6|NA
CASSDLTAGANVLTF
TGTGCCAGCAGTGATCTCACCGCCGGGGCCAACGTCCTGACTTTC
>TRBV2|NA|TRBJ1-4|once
CASRPYTATNEKLFF
TGTGCCAGCAGGCCATACACCGCAACTAATGAAAAACTGTTTTTT
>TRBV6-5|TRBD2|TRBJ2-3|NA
CATLNPGGDTQYF
TGTGCCACTCTTAACCCGGGGGGGGATACGCAGTATTTT
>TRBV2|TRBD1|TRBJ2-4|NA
CASIDRAGIQYF
TGTGCCAGCATTGACAGGGCTGGCATTCAGTACTTC
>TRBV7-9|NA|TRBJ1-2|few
CASSLGGRYGYTF
TGTGCCAGCAGCCTGGGTGGCCGATATGGCTACACCTTC
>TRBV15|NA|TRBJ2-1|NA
CATSDPSRAKYNEQFF
TGTGCCACCAGCGATCCGTCCAGGGCGAAATACAATGAGCAGTTCTTC
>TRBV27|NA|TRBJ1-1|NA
CASKPPKEGRRAFF
TGTGCCAGCAAACCACCGAAGGAGGGCCGTCGAGCTTTCTTT
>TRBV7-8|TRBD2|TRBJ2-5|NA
CASRVAGLGGQTQYF
TGTGCCAGCAGGGTAGCGGGTTTAGGAGGGCAGACCCAGTACTTC
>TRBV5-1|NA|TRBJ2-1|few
CASSGVVGPGEQFF
TGCGCCAGCAGCGGCGTGGTGGGGCCGGGGGAGCAGTTCTTC
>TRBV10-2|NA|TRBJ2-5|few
CASSESARTPQYF
TGCGCCAGCAGTGAGTCGGCCCGAACGCCCCAGTACTTC
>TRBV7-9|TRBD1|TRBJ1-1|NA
CASSRWSGTGDTEAFF
TGTGCCAGCAGCAGATGGTCGGGGACAGGGGACACTGAAGCTTTCTTT
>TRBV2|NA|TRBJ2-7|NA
CASNSPGDYEQYF
TGTGCCAGCAATTCTCCAGGGGACTACGAGCAGTACTTC
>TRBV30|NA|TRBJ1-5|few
CAWSELSHQPQHF
TGTGCCTGGAGTGAATTGAGTCATCAGCCCCAGCATTTT
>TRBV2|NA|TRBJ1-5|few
CASSPGTGNQPQHF
TGTGCCAGCAGTCCAGGAACTGGCAATCAGCCCCAGCATTTT
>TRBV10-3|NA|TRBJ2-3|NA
CAISAGGESTDTQYF
TGTGCCATCAGTGCAGGCGGGGAGAGCACAGATACGCAGTATTTT
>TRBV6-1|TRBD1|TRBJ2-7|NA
CASTGQGPINEQYF
TGTGCCAGCACGGGACAGGGACCGATAAACGAGCAGTACTTC
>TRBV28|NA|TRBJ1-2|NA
CASSFSLANYGYTF
TGTGCCAGCAGTTTCTCATTAGCTAACTATGGCTACACCTTC
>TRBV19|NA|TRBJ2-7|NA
CASSIQSPGEQYF
TGTGCCAGTAGTATTCAGTCCCCGGGCGAGCAGTACTTC
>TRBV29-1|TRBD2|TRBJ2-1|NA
CSVLTSGGSSYNEQFF
TGCAGCGTTTTGACTAGCGGGGGTAGCTCCTACAATGAGCAGTTCTTC
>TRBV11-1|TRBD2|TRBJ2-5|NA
CASSLPAGTSPTETQYF
TGTGCCAGCAGCTTACCCGCCGGGACTAGTCCCACAGAGACCCAGTACTTC
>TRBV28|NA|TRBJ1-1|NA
CASSSRARIGTEAFF
TGTGCCAGCAGTTCCCGGGCCCGGATCGGCACTGAAGCTTTCTTT
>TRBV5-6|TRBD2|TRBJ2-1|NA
CASSFGLPSGRASYNEQFF
TGTGCCAGCAGCTTCGGATTGCCTAGCGGGAGGGCCTCCTACAATGAGCAGTTCTTC
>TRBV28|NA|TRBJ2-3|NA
CASTTPRSSTDTQYF
TGTGCCAGCACCACTCCGCGGTCTAGCACAGATACGCAGTATTTT
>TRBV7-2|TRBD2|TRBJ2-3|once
CASSSGGGVPWVTDTQYF
TGTGCCAGCAGCTCCGGGGGAGGGGTCCCGTGGGTCACAGATACGCAGTATTTT
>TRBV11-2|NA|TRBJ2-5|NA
CASSREDLTGSGTQYF
TGTGCCAGCAGCCGAGAGGACTTAACAGGGTCGGGGACCCAGTACTTC
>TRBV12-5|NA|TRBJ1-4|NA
CASGLEEQGYSEKLFF
TGTGCTAGTGGTTTGGAGGAACAGGGCTATAGTGAAAAACTGTTTTTT
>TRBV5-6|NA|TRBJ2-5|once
CASSRDGSGRETQYF
TGTGCCAGCAGCCGCGACGGAAGTGGGAGAGAGACCCAGTACTTC
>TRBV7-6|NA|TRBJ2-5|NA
CASSAGQTQETQYF
TGTGCCAGCAGCGCCGGACAGACCCAAGAGACCCAGTACTTC
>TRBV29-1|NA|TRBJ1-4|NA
CSVVRDNEKLFF
TGCAGCGTTGTCAGGGACAATGAAAAACTGTTTTTT
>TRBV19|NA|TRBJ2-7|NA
CASSVGLSSYEQYF
TGTGCCAGTAGTGTCGGACTGAGCTCCTACGAGCAGTACTTC
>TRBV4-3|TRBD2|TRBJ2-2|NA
CASSRKAGTSGSTGELFF
TGCGCCAGCAGCCGGAAGGCCGGGACTAGCGGGAGTACCGGGGAGCTGTTTTTT
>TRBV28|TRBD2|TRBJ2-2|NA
CASKRVAGVLGTGELFF
TGTGCCAGCAAACGGGTAGCGGGAGTATTGGGCACCGGGGAGCTGTTTTTT
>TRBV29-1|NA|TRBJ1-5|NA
CSVAGQGGTNQPQHF
TGCAGCGTTGCGGGACAAGGGGGGACCAATCAGCCCCAGCATTTT